Below, 5 T cell receptor beta chains from the same sample are listed, as sequenced in a study of long-term antiretroviral therapy in people with HIV. At the survey level, the v3.0 immunoSEQ assay was run. Clones were sequenced by immunoSEQ multiplex PCR, and TCRdb holds only the in-frame ones, with some missing. The sample includes 30,000 to 35,000 clones, approximately 83% of them seen just once. The sample consisted of unsorted PBMCs, taken 0.8 years before starting antiretroviral therapy. The origin of the receptors is a man aged 18 to 29 with HIV.

The CDR3 protein is CASSPYRHQENTEAFF. CDR3 nucleotides: TGTGCCAGTAGTCCATATCGTCACCAGGAGAACACTGAAGCTTTCTTT. The chain uses TRBV19 and TRBJ1-1; D unclear. The CDR3 has 16 residues. The germline gives CDR1 LNHDA, CDR2 SQIVND (reference sequence). The V and J ends lost 5 bases and 1 base respectively, with 17 bases between them.

The chain uses TRBV19 and TRBJ2-3; D gene uncertain. Trimming shortened V by 1 base and J by 5 bases, and 7 bases separated the two germline ends. The CDR3 spans 13 residues. The germline gives CDR1 LNHDA, CDR2 SQIVND (reference sequence). The CDR3 DNA sequence: TGTGCCAGTAGTATAGGATCAGAAGATACGCAGTATTTT. Translation gives CASSIGSEDTQYF.

The chain has TRBV6-1 and TRBJ1-4; D not resolved. Germline V gene sequence: CDR1 MNHNS, CDR2 SASEGT. Trimming took off 1 base at V and 5 bases at J, with 11 bases between the two ends. CDR3 length: 15 amino acids. DNA of the CDR3: TGTGCCAGCAGTGAAGTATGGGAGGTGAATGAAAAACTGTTTTTT. It yields the protein CASSEVWEVNEKLFF.

The chain couples TRBV6-5 to TRBJ1-5; D perhaps matches TRBD1 (6 bases). The CDR3 is 15 residues long. CDR1 is MNHEY and CDR2 is SVGAGI in the germline V gene. V was clipped by 4 bases and J by 4 bases, with 14 bases between them. DNA of the CDR3: TGTGCCAGCAGTTTCGGTCCGGGGGCGAATCAGCCCCAGCATTTT. Protein sequence: CASSFGPGANQPQHF.

The chain has TRBV5-1 and TRBJ2-4; weak D call: TRBD2 (6 bases). Trimming took off 0 bases at V and 0 bases at J, with 16 bases between the two ends. This CDR3 has 18 residues. Germline V lookup: CDR1 SGHRS, CDR2 YFSETQ. CDR3 DNA sequence: TGCGCCAGCAGCTTGGCGTTTAGGGGAGGCCTAGCCAAAAACATTCAGTACTTC. Translation: CASSLAFRGGLAKNIQYF.